This is a list of T cell receptor beta chains from one sample in a study of shared clonotypes between healthy human individuals. Generated by immunoSEQ multiplex PCR, the TCRdb table keeps only in-frame clones and is missing some. Of approximately 2.4 million clones listed, 90% to 97% are singletons. Sequencing input: naive CD4+ T cells sorted from blood. These receptors originate from a young man in good health. Each CDR3 is given with its conserved first and last residue. Each record gives: V gene, D gene, clone size, J gene, CDR3 protein, CDR3 DNA. The D gene is left open where the match is weak. Clone size is not always given. Where it is, it says once, few, many or a class for expanded clones.

V: TRBV7-9
D: NA
size: NA
J: TRBJ1-5
CDR3: CASSLGLQPQHF
DNA: TGTGCCAGCAGCCTCGGGCTGCAGCCCCAGCATTTT

V: TRBV19
D: TRBD1
size: NA
J: TRBJ1-1
CDR3: CASKGQGLNTEAFF
DNA: TGTGCCAGTAAGGGACAGGGGTTGAACACTGAAGCTTTCTTT

V: TRBV30
D: NA
size: NA
J: TRBJ1-3
CDR3: CAWSVRTATSGNTIYF
DNA: TGTGCCTGGAGTGTAAGGACGGCAACCTCTGGAAACACCATATATTTT

V: TRBV27
D: NA
size: NA
J: TRBJ1-2
CDR3: CASSLWPRPLYGYTF
DNA: TGTGCCAGCAGTTTATGGCCTCGTCCGCTCTATGGCTACACCTTC

V: TRBV2
D: TRBD2
size: NA
J: TRBJ2-3
CDR3: CASRLGLAGDTQYF
DNA: TGTGCCAGCAGATTGGGACTAGCGGGAGATACGCAGTATTTT

V: TRBV4-1
D: NA
size: NA
J: TRBJ1-1
CDR3: CASSHSRLNTEAFF
DNA: TGCGCCAGCAGCCATTCACGCCTGAACACTGAAGCTTTCTTT

V: TRBV11-2
D: NA
size: once
J: TRBJ2-5
CDR3: CASSLEGTGWETQYF
DNA: TGTGCCAGCAGCTTAGAGGGCACAGGGTGGGAGACCCAGTACTTC

V: TRBV6-1
D: TRBD2
size: NA
J: TRBJ2-3
CDR3: CASRTGLAGGDTQYF
DNA: TGTGCCAGCAGGACCGGACTAGCGGGGGGAGATACGCAGTATTTT

V: TRBV5-5
D: NA
size: NA
J: TRBJ1-2
CDR3: CASSSLQGRSYGYTF
DNA: TGTGCCAGCAGCTCGCTACAGGGTAGGAGCTATGGCTACACCTTC

V: TRBV9
D: NA
size: NA
J: TRBJ2-1
CDR3: CASSVIGEAIYNEQFF
DNA: TGTGCCAGCAGCGTTATAGGGGAGGCAATCTACAATGAGCAGTTCTTC

V: TRBV10-3
D: TRBD2
size: NA
J: TRBJ2-1
CDR3: CAISDGRVGNEQFF
DNA: TGTGCCATCAGTGACGGGAGGGTCGGAAATGAGCAGTTCTTC

V: TRBV5-8
D: NA
size: NA
J: TRBJ1-4
CDR3: CASSQGGGEEKLFF
DNA: TGTGCCAGCAGCCAAGGGGGGGGAGAGGAAAAACTGTTTTTT

V: TRBV5-4
D: TRBD1
size: once
J: TRBJ2-2
CDR3: CASSLGGTGFTGELFF
DNA: TGTGCCAGCAGCTTGGGGGGGACAGGGTTCACCGGGGAGCTGTTTTTT

V: TRBV5-1
D: NA
size: NA
J: TRBJ2-5
CDR3: CASSLFEVPGETQYF
DNA: TGCGCCAGCAGCTTGTTTGAAGTCCCAGGGGAGACCCAGTACTTC

V: TRBV5-4
D: TRBD1
size: NA
J: TRBJ2-7
CDR3: CASSNPGQGNHEQYF
DNA: TGTGCCAGCAGCAATCCGGGACAGGGTAACCACGAGCAGTACTTC

V: TRBV2
D: NA
size: NA
J: TRBJ1-2
CDR3: CASSSRGIPGIGGYTF
DNA: TGTGCCAGCAGTTCTCGAGGAATTCCGGGGATCGGCGGCTACACCTTC

V: TRBV5-6
D: NA
size: NA
J: TRBJ2-1
CDR3: CASILGSSYNEQFF
DNA: TGTGCCAGCATCCTAGGTAGCTCCTACAATGAGCAGTTCTTC

V: TRBV28
D: TRBD1
size: NA
J: TRBJ2-7
CDR3: CASSLNLATGAEQYF
DNA: TGTGCCAGCAGTTTAAATTTGGCGACAGGGGCCGAGCAGTACTTC